This section outlines one T cell receptor (beta chain) sequence together with its context. The antigen is not known. This specimen comes from a study of Ad26.COV2.S vaccination and SARS-CoV-2 variants. The wider study: Vaccine-arm donor from the placebo-controlled COV1001 Ad26.COV2.S trial. Ad26.COV2.S was injected intramuscularly once or twice, 56 days apart.

Findings and caveats of the study: Compared with placebo recipients, vaccine recipients had higher spike-specific TCR breadth.

V lost 7 bases and J lost 0, with 4 bases in between. The CDR3 totals 12 residues. Per germline, CDR1 SQVTM and CDR2 ANQGSEA. TCRdb's table, derived via immunoSEQ multiplex PCR, lists solely in-frame clones and lacks some. In the table there are some 340,000 clones, 86% of which are singletons. The treatment was: some 19 received Ad26.COV2.S at low or high dose, single or two shots; several received placebo; per-sample allocation not given. Vaccine and placebo recipients were sampled on day 63 after the first injection. The source material was peripheral blood, sampled in a trial of Ad26.COV2.S vaccine versus placebo. The V and J genes are TRBV29-1 and TRBJ2-6; D unclear. The clonotype comes from a person between 18 and 65 years old who received the Ad26.COV2.S COVID-19 vaccine or a placebo. Written as DNA, the CDR3 is TGCAGCGCCTACTCTGGGGCCAACGTCCTGACTTTC. It yields the protein CSAYSGANVLTF.